This is a list of T cell receptor beta chains from one sample in a study of regulatory T cells in long-lasting Graves disease. One entry per CDR3 protein, called by TCRdb with MiXCR from the multiplex PCR reads. The sample lists a few hundred thousand distinct CDR3 sequences; around a quarter were seen once. The sample was peripheral blood mononuclear cells (PBMCs), taken when the disease was refractory, from a patient treated with antithyroid drugs. The source of these receptors is a female donor with Graves disease. Both conserved end residues are part of each CDR3. A D gene is named only where the DNA matches it firmly. Clone size is stated in some rows and not others, as once, few, many or a class when expanded.

V gene	D gene	J gene	CDR3 length	clone size	CDR3 DNA	CDR3 protein
TRBV28	TRBD1	TRBJ2-7	15	-	TGTGCCAGCAGTTTCCAGGGGGTGACGACCTACGAGCAGTACTTC	CASSFQGVTTYEQYF
TRBV4-2	TRBD1	TRBJ1-1	16	-	TGTGCCAGCAGCCAAGGACAGGGGGCAGGTGACACTGAAGCTTTCTTT	CASSQGQGAGDTEAFF
TRBV3-1	-	TRBJ1-2	15	many	TGTGCCAGCAGCCAAGAGGGCGGGGTGAACTATGGCTACACCTTC	CASSQEGGVNYGYTF
TRBV6-1	TRBD1	TRBJ1-1	15	many	TGTGCCAGCAGAGGACAGGGGGCGGGTGACACTGAAGCTTTCTTT	CASRGQGAGDTEAFF
TRBV27	TRBD2	TRBJ2-7	17	few	TGTGCCAGCCGGAGCGACTTAGGACTAGCGGGAGTGTACGAGCAGTACTTC	CASRSDLGLAGVYEQYF
TRBV29-1	TRBD1	TRBJ1-2	13	few	TGCAGCGTTCGGACAGGGACGGGGTATGGCTACACCTTC	CSVRTGTGYGYTF
TRBV6-1	TRBD1	TRBJ1-2	15	many	TGTGCCAGCAGTATCCGGGACAGGGCCGGTAGTGGCTACACCTTC	CASSIRDRAGSGYTF
TRBV16	-	TRBJ1-2	12	many	TGTGCCAGCAGCCAATCGATCACAGGGTTTACCTTC	CASSQSITGFTF
TRBV28	TRBD1	TRBJ1-5	17	many	TGTGCCAGCAGTTTAGATTTACAGGGGGAGTTCAATCAGCCCCAGCATTTT	CASSLDLQGEFNQPQHF
TRBV28	-	TRBJ2-7	14	-	TGTGCCAGCAGCTCCAATTTAGGGGCCTACGAGCAGTACTTC	CASSSNLGAYEQYF
TRBV20-1	TRBD1	TRBJ1-5	16	few	TGCAGTGCTACAAACAATGACAGGGGCAGCAATCAGCCCCAGCATTTT	CSATNNDRGSNQPQHF
TRBV18	TRBD1	TRBJ2-4	16	few	TGTGCCAGCTCACCAGGACAGGGGGCTGTCAAAAACATTCAGTACTTC	CASSPGQGAVKNIQYF
TRBV5-4	-	TRBJ1-1	13	-	TGTGCCAGCAGCCTCAACTGGGGCACTGAAGCTTTCTTT	CASSLNWGTEAFF
TRBV29-1	-	TRBJ1-2	12	-	TGCAGCGTTGATAGAGGGAGCTATGGCTACACCTTC	CSVDRGSYGYTF
TRBV5-6	-	TRBJ1-5	15	-	TGTGCCAGCAGCTCCCGCTGGGGGTTCAATCAGCCCCAGCATTTT	CASSSRWGFNQPQHF
TRBV6-5	-	TRBJ1-1	11	-	TGTGCCAGCAGTTTAGCAGATGAAGCTTTCTTT	CASSLADEAFF
TRBV2	-	TRBJ1-2	14	many	TGTGCCAGCAGTGAAGACGATCCTAACTATGGCTACACCTTC	CASSEDDPNYGYTF
TRBV12-3/TRBV12-4	TRBD1	TRBJ2-6	17	many	TGTGCCAGCAGTTTAGAACAGGGGGCAAGAGGGGCCAACGTCCTGACTTTC	CASSLEQGARGANVLTF
TRBV28	TRBD1	TRBJ1-2	12	few	TGTGCCAGCCGGGACAGGTCTTCTGGCTACACCTTC	CASRDRSSGYTF
TRBV6-5	-	TRBJ2-7	13	-	TGTGCCAGCAGTTACCTGAGCTCCTACGAGCAGTGCTTC	CASSYLSSYEQCF
TRBV20-1	-	TRBJ2-7	15	-	TGCAGTGCCATCGAGGGGGAGGGGAGCTCCTACGAGCAGTACTTC	CSAIEGEGSSYEQYF
TRBV5-1	TRBD1	TRBJ2-7	15	-	TGCGCCAGCAGCTTAAGCCTGAGGGGGCTCTACGAGCAGTACTTC	CASSLSLRGLYEQYF
TRBV29-1	TRBD1	TRBJ1-4	13	few	TGCAGCGTTCGACAGGGGGCTAATGAAAAACTGTTTTTT	CSVRQGANEKLFF
TRBV24-1	-	TRBJ1-5	15	few	TGTGCCACCAGTCCCCCGGGGACACGTAATCAGCCCCAGCATTTT	CATSPPGTRNQPQHF
TRBV7-2	TRBD2	TRBJ2-5	14	-	TGTGCCAGCAGCTTAGAGGCTAGCGGCCAGACCCAGTACTTC	CASSLEASGQTQYF
TRBV7-2	TRBD1	TRBJ2-5	13	-	TGTGCCACCACAGGGGTGCGGTCGGGGACCCAGTACTTC	CATTGVRSGTQYF
TRBV7-2	-	TRBJ2-7	14	few	TGTGCCAGCAGCTTAGCTTCAGCGACCTACGAGCAGTACTTC	CASSLASATYEQYF